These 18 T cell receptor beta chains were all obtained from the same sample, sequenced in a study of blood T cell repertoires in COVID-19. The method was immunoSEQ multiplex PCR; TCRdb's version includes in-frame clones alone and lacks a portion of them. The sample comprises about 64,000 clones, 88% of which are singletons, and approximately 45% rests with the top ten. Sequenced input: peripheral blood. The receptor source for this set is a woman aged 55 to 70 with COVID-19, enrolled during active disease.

Written as DNA, the CDR3 is TGTGCCAGTAGTGCAGGTTCGGAAAAACTGTTTTTT. Translating gives CASSAGSEKLFF. The chain joins TRBV19 to TRBJ1-4, with D uncertain. Germline V CDR1 and CDR2: LNHDA, SQIVND (reference sequence). Trimming shortened V by 5 bases and J by 8 bases, and 9 bases separated the two germline ends. The CDR3 sequence is 12 residues long.

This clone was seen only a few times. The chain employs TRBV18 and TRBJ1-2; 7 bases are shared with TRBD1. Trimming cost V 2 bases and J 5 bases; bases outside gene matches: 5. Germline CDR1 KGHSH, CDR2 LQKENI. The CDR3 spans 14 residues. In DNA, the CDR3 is TGTGCCAGCTCACCAGAGACAGGGATGTATGGCTACACCTTC. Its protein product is CASSPETGMYGYTF.

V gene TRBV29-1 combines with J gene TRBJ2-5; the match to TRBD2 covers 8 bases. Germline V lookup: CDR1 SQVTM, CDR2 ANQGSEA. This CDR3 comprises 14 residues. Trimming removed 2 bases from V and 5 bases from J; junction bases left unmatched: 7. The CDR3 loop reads CSVETGRASETQYF. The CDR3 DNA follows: TGCAGCGTTGAAACCGGGAGGGCCTCGGAGACCCAGTACTTC.

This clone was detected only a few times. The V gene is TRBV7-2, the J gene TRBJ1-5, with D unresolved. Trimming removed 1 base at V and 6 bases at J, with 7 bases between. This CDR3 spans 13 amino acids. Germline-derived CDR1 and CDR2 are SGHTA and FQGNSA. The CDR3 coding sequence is TGTGCCAGCAGCTTAGGCACCGGTCAGCCCCAGCATTTT. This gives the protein CASSLGTGQPQHF.

The CDR3 DNA reads TGTGCCAGCAGTCCACAGAGAGGGGGACCCCTCCACTTT. Translating it yields CASSPQRGGPLHF. V gene TRBV12-3 or TRBV12-4 combines with J gene TRBJ1-6, with D maybe TRBD1 (6 bases). The CDR3 consists of 13 residues. Trimming removed 5 bases from V and 12 bases from J, with 14 bases in between.

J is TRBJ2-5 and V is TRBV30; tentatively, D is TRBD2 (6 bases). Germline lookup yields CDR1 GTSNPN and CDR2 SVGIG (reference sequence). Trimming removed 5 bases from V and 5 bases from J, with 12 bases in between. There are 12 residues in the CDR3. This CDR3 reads CAWGGSVETQYF. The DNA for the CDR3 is TGTGCCTGGGGGGGGAGCGTGGAGACCCAGTACTTC.

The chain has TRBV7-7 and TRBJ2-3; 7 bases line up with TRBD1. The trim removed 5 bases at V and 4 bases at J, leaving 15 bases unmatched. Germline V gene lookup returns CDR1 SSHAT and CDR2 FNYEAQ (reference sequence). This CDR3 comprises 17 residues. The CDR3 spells CASSPPAMDRRPDTQYF. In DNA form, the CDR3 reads TGTGCCAGCAGCCCTCCGGCGATGGACAGGAGACCAGATACGCAGTATTTT. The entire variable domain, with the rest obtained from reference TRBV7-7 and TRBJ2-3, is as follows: GAGVSQSPRYKVTKRGQDVTLRCDPISSHATLYWYQQALGQGPEFLTYFNYEAQPDKSGLPSDRFSAERPEGSISTLTIQRTEQRDSAMYRCASSPPAMDRRPDTQYFGPGTRLTVL.

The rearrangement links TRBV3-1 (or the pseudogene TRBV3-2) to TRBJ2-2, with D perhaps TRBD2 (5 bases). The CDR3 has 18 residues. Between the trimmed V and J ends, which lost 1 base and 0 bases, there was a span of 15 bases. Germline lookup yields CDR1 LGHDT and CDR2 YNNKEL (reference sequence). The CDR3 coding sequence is TGTGCCAGCAGCCAAGGATTTGTTCGGCGGGCGAACACCGGGGAGCTGTTTTTT. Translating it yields CASSQGFVRRANTGELFF.

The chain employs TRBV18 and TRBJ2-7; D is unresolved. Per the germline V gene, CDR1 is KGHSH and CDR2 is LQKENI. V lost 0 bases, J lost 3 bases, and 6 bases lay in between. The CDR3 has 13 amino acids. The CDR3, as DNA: TGTGCCAGCTCACCACCGTCCAGCTACGAGCAGTACTTC. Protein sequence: CASSPPSSYEQYF.

The CDR3 sequence is CASSETGRPQFF. As DNA, the CDR3 is TGTGCCAGCAGTGAAACCGGGAGGCCCCAGTTCTTC. The chain is built from TRBV2 and TRBJ2-1; 7 nucleotides align to TRBD2. This CDR3 region has 12 residues. Germline CDR1 is SNHLY and CDR2 is FYNNEI. V lost 2 bases, J lost 13 bases, and 5 bases stayed unmatched.

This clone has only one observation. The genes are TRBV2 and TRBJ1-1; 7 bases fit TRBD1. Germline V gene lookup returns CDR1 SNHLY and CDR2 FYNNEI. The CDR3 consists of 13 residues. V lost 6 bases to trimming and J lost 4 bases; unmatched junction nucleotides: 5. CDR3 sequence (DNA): TGTGCCAGCAGGCCCACAGGGGCCACTGAAGCTTTCTTT. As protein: CASRPTGATEAFF.

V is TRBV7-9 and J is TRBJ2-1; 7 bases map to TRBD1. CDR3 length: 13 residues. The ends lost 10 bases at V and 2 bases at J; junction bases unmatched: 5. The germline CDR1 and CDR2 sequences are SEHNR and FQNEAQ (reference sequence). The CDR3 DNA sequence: TGTGCCACCGGACAGGTCCCCTACAATGAGCAGTTCTTC. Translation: CATGQVPYNEQFF. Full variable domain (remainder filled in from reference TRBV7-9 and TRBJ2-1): DTGVSQNPRHKITKRGQNVTFRCDPISEHNRLYWYRQTLGQGPEFLTYFQNEAQLEKSRLLSDRFSAERPKGSFSTLEIQRTEQGDSAMYLCATGQVPYNEQFFGPGTRLTVL.

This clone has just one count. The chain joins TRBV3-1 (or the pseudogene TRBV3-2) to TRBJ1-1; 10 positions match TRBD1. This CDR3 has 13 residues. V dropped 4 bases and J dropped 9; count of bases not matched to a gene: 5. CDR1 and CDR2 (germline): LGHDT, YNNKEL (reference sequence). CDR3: CASSPDRGPKAFF. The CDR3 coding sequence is TGTGCCAGCAGCCCAGACAGGGGGCCAAAAGCTTTCTTT.

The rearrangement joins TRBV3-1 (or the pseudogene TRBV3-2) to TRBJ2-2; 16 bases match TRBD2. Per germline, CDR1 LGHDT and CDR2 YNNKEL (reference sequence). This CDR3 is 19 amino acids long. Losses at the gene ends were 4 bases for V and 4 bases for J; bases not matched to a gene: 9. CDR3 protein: CASSLWGLAGGRGTGELFF. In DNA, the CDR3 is TGTGCCAGCAGCCTCTGGGGACTAGCGGGAGGGCGGGGCACCGGGGAGCTGTTTTTT.

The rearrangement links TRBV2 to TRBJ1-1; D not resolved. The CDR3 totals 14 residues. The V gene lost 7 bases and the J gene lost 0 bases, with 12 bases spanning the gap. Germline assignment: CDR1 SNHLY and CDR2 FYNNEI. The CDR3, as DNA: TGTGCCAGCACTCAGGACGGGATGAACACTGAAGCTTTCTTT. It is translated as CASTQDGMNTEAFF.

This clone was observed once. CDR3 sequence reads: CASSQERAGVFPQHF. The CDR3 DNA follows: TGCGCCAGCAGCCAAGAGAGGGCAGGGGTATTCCCCCAGCATTTT. This sequence joins TRBV4-3 and TRBJ1-5, with D possibly being TRBD1 (6 bases). CDR1 LGHNA and CDR2 YSLEER come from the germline V gene. V lost 0 bases and J lost 10, with 16 bases in between. CDR3 length: 15 amino acids.

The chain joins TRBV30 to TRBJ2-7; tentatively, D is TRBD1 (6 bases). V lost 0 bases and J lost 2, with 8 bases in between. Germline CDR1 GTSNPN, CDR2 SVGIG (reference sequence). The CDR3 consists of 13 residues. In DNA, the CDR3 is TGTGCCTGGAGTGTACAGGGAGCCTACGAGCAGTACTTC. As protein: CAWSVQGAYEQYF.

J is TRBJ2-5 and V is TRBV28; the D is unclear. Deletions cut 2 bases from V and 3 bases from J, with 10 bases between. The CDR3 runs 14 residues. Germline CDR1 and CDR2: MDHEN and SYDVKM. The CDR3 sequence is CASSLGQIEETQYF. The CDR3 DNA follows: TGTGCCAGCAGTTTAGGTCAGATCGAAGAGACCCAGTACTTC. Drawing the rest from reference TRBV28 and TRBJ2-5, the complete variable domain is DVKVTQSSRYLVKRTGEKVFLECVQDMDHENMFWYRQDPGLGLRLIYFSYDVKMKEKGDIPEGYSVSREKKERFSLILESASTNQTSMYLCASSLGQIEETQYFGPGTRLLVL.